The clone carrying this TCR beta chain was observed a few times. The germline CDR1 and CDR2 sequences are MNHEY and SVGEGT. The CDR3 has 16 amino acids. V lost 5 bases, J lost 3 bases, and 17 bases lay in between. TCRdb used MiXCR to reprocess the 5' RACE reads, holding one entry per CDR3 protein. The data hold a few hundred thousand distinct CDR3 sequences, with roughly 21% observed a single time. These data belong to a study of T-cell memory formation after mild COVID-19. Sequences were obtained from PBMCs or a T cell subset sorted from them (not recorded which). The TCR was taken from an adult woman who had mild COVID-19 (a few samples of this study predate the infection). Cell type and time point are not known. The V call is TRBV6-2 or TRBV6-3, the J call TRBJ1-5; maybe TRBD1 (5 bases). CDR3 nucleotides: TGTGCCAGCAGTGTAAACCGGGACCGACTCAATCAGCCCCAGCATTTT. Translating it yields CASSVNRDRLNQPQHF.